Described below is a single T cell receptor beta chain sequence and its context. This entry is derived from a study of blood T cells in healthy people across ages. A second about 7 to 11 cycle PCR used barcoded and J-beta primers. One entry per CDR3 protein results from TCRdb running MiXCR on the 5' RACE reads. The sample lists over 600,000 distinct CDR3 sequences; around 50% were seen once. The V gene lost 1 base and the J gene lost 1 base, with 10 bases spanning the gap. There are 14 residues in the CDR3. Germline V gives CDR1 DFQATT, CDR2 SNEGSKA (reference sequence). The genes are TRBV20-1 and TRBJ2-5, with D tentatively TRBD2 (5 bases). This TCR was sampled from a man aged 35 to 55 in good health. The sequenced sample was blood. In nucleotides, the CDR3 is TGCAGTGCTAGAGCCTTCGGGGTCCAAGAGACCCAGTACTTC. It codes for CSARAFGVQETQYF.